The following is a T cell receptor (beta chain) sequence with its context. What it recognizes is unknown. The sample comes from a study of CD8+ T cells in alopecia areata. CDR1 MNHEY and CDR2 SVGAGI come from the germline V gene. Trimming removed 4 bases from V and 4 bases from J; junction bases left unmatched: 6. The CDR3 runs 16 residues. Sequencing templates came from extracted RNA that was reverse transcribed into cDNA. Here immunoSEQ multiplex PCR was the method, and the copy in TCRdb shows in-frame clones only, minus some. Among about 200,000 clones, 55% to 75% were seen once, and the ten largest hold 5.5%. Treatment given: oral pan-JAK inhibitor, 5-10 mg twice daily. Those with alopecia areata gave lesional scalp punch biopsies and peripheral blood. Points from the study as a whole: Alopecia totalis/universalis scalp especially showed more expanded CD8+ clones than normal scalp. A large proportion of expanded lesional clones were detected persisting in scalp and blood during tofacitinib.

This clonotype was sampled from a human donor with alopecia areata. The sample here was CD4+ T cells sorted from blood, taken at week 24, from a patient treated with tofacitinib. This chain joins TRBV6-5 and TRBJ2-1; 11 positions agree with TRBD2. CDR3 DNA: TGTGCCAGCAGTTCTCCGGGACTAGCGGATTACAATGAGCAGTTCTTC. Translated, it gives CASSSPGLADYNEQFF.